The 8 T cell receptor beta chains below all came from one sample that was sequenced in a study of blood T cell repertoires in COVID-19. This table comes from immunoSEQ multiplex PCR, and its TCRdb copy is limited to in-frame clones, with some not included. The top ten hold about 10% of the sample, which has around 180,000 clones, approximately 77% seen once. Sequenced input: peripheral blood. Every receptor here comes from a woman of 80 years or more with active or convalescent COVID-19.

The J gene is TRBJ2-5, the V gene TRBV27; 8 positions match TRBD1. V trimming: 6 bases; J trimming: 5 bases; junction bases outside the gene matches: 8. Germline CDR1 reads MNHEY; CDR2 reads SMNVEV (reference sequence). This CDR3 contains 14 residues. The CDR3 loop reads CASRDRVGMETQYF. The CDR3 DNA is TGTGCCAGCAGGGACAGGGTCGGTATGGAGACCCAGTACTTC.

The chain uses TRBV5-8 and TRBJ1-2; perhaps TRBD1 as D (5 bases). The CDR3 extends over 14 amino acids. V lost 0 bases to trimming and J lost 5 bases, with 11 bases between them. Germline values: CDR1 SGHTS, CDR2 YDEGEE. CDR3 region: CASSLEGPGYGYTF. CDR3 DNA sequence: TGTGCCAGCAGCTTGGAGGGGCCCGGGTATGGCTACACCTTC. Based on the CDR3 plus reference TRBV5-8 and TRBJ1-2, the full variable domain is EAGVTQSPTHLIKTRGQQATLRCSPISGHTSVYWYQQALGLGLQFLLWYDEGEERNRGNFPPRFSGRQFPNYSSELNVNALELEDSALYLCASSLEGPGYGYTFGSGTRLTVV.

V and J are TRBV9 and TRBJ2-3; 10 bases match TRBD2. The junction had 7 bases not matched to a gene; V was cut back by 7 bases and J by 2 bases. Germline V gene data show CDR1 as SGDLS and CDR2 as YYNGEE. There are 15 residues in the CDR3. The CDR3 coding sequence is TGTGCCAGCTCTTGGACTAGCGGAACCACAGATACGCAGTATTTT. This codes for CASSWTSGTTDTQYF.

The CDR3 region is CASSFSSYEQYF. DNA for the CDR3: TGTGCCAGCAGCTTTAGCTCCTACGAGCAGTACTTC. The chain links TRBV5-6 to TRBJ2-7; D gene ambiguous. The germline V gene encodes CDR1 SGHDT and CDR2 YYEEEE. The length of the CDR3 is 12 residues. With 2 bases removed from V and 0 bases from J, the gap between germline ends came to 3 bases.

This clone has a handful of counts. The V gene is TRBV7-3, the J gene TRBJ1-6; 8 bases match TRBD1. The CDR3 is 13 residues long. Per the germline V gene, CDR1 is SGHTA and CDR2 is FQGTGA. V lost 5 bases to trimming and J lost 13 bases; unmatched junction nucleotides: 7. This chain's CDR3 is CASSQDRGQPLHF. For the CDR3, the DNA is TGTGCCAGCAGCCAAGACAGGGGCCAGCCCCTCCACTTT.

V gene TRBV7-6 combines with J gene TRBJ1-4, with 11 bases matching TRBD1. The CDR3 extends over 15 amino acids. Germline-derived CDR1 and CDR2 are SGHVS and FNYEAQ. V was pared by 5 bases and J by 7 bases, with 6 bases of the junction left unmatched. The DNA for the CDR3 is TGTGCCAGCAGCCCCTGGGACAGGGGGGTTGAAAAACTGTTTTTT. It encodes CASSPWDRGVEKLFF.

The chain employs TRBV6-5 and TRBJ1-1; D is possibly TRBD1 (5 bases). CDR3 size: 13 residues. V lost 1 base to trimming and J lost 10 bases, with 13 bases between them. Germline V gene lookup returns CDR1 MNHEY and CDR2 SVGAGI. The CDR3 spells CASSYYRGEAAFF. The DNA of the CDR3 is TGTGCCAGCAGTTACTATCGGGGGGAGGCAGCTTTCTTT.

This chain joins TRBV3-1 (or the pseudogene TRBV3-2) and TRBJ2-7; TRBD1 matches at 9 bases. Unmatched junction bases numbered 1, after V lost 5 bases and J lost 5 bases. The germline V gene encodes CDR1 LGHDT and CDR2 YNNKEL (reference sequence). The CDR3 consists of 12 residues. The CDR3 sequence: CASSWTGDEQYF. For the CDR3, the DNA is TGTGCCAGCAGCTGGACAGGGGACGAGCAGTACTTC.